A selection of T cell receptor beta chains follows, all from one sample in a study of T cells in Graves' hyperthyroidism and ophthalmopathy. TCRdb re-called the multiplex PCR reads through MiXCR, storing one row per CDR3 protein. The sample has around 700,000 distinct CDR3 sequences; 30% to 40% are singletons. Sequenced input: blood. Every receptor here comes from a woman aged 40 to 50 with Graves' hyperthyroidism. Each CDR3 is given with its conserved first and last residue. The order of the fields is clone size, V gene, D gene, J gene, CDR3 DNA, CDR3 protein. A D gene is named only where the DNA matches it firmly. Rows may omit the clone size; those that give it use once, few, many or a size class.

-,TRBV9,-,TRBJ1-1,TGTGCCAGCAGCACAAGACCGGGGTTTGAAGCTTTCTTT,CASSTRPGFEAFF
few,TRBV5-4,-,TRBJ2-7,TGTGCCAGCAGCTTGGATTGGACAGCTGAAGGGAAGCAGTACTTC,CASSLDWTAEGKQYF
few,TRBV14,TRBD1,TRBJ1-2,TGTGCCAGCAGCCAAGGTCGGGACAGGGCGGATGGCTACACCTTC,CASSQGRDRADGYTF
many,TRBV20-1,-,TRBJ2-7,TGCAGTGCTAGAGAACGGGTAGATGGCGAGCAGTACTTC,CSARERVDGEQYF
few,TRBV12-3/TRBV12-4,-,TRBJ1-4,TGTGCCAGCAGCCTAACCGTAGGGGGGCTTAATGAAAAACTGTTTTTT,CASSLTVGGLNEKLFF
many,TRBV20-1,TRBD1,TRBJ1-5,TGCAGTGCTGGGACAGGTACCGATCAGCCCCAGCATTTT,CSAGTGTDQPQHF
once,TRBV7-9,-,TRBJ1-5,TGTGCCAGCAGCCAAGGAAGTGTACAAGAGACCCAGCATTTT,CASSQGSVQETQHF
-,TRBV12-3/TRBV12-4,TRBD2,TRBJ2-7,TGTGCCAGCAGTTTGAGACTAGCTACCAATTACAATGAGCAGTACTTC,CASSLRLATNYNEQYF
-,TRBV20-1,-,TRBJ1-5,TGCAGTGCTAGAGATTTCCAGGGCGAGCAGCCCCAGCATTTT,CSARDFQGEQPQHF
-,TRBV19,-,TRBJ1-1,TGTGCCAGTAGTATAGTGGAGGGGAGCACTGAAGCTTTCTTT,CASSIVEGSTEAFF
many,TRBV5-1,-,TRBJ2-7,TGCGCCAGCAGCTTGGACGCGCAGGTGGGATGGTACTTC,CASSLDAQVGWYF
-,TRBV7-3,TRBD1,TRBJ1-1,TGTGCCAGCAGACAGGGGATGCACACTGAAGCTTTCTTT,CASRQGMHTEAFF
once,TRBV29-1,-,TRBJ1-2,TGCAGCGTTGACCGCCCGGGATCCTATGGCTACACCTTC,CSVDRPGSYGYTF
-,TRBV7-9,-,TRBJ2-5,TGTGCCAGCAGCCCAGTTTCTGCAGGGGTGACCCAGTACTTC,CASSPVSAGVTQYF
many,TRBV15,-,TRBJ1-6,TGTGCCACCAGCAGCGGCGGGAATTCACCCCTCCACTTT,CATSSGGNSPLHF
few,TRBV7-8,-,TRBJ1-5,TGTGCCAGCAGCCGCGTTTCGCGGCGTAGCAATCAGCCCCAGCATTTT,CASSRVSRRSNQPQHF
-,TRBV10-2,-,TRBJ1-1,TGCGCCAGCAGGGCCGGGCCTGAAGCTTTCTTT,CASRAGPEAFF
many,TRBV29-1,-,TRBJ1-1,TGCAGCGCCATAACAGGGTTACGTGAAGCTTTCTTT,CSAITGLREAFF
few,TRBV6-6,-,TRBJ1-5,TGTGCCAGCACCTCCCCCAGCTATAGCAATCAGCCCCAGCATTTT,CASTSPSYSNQPQHF
-,TRBV19,-,TRBJ1-1,TGTGCCAGTAGTATTATTGCGGGGAGCCTTTTTGGGGAGACTGAAGCTTTCTTT,CASSIIAGSLFGETEAFF
many,TRBV20-1,TRBD1,TRBJ1-2,TGCAGTGCTAGGAGACAGGGGAACTATGGCTACACCTTC,CSARRQGNYGYTF
-,TRBV7-2,TRBD1,TRBJ1-5,TGTGCCAGCAGCCGGGACAGCTTAGGAAATCAGCCCCAGCATTTT,CASSRDSLGNQPQHF
-,TRBV19,-,TRBJ2-3,TGTGCCAGTAGACGGACGGCTAGCACAGATACGCAGTATTTT,CASRRTASTDTQYF
many,TRBV10-3,-,TRBJ1-2,TGTGCCATCAGTGAACGCGAAGGCGATGGCTACACCTTC,CAISEREGDGYTF
-,TRBV10-3,TRBD1,TRBJ1-4,TGTGCCATCAGCCCCGGACAGGTTGCTTTT,CAISPGQVAF
many,TRBV7-8,-,TRBJ2-2,TGTGCCAGCAGCTTAGTTCCGACGGAAGGTACCGGGGAGCTGTTTTTT,CASSLVPTEGTGELFF
-,TRBV19,TRBD1,TRBJ1-1,TGTGCCAGCAGTTCCCCGACAGGGTTT,CASSSPTGF
many,TRBV10-3,TRBD1,TRBJ2-2,TGTGCCACCCGGGACAGGGACGGGGAGCTGTTTTTT,CATRDRDGELFF
-,TRBV20-1,-,TRBJ1-2,TGCAGTGCTAGACTGGGAAACGGCTACACCTTC,CSARLGNGYTF
many,TRBV7-2,-,TRBJ2-2,TGTGCCAGCAGCTCTTTCTCTACCGGGGAGCTGTTTTTT,CASSSFSTGELFF
-,TRBV11-2,TRBD1,TRBJ2-5,TGCGCCAGCAGCCAAGACGATGGACAGGGATTCGAGGAGACCCAGTACTTC,CASSQDDGQGFEETQYF
few,TRBV7-9,TRBD1,TRBJ1-5,TGTGCCAGCAGCTTAGCAGTACCGGGACAGGGGAAATTAAATCAGCCCCAGCATTTT,CASSLAVPGQGKLNQPQHF
many,TRBV14,-,TRBJ1-2,TGTGCCAGCAGCCAAATCGCCCGAAGGTCCAACGGCTACACCTTC,CASSQIARRSNGYTF
many,TRBV9,-,TRBJ1-1,TGTGCCAGCGGGGGCCCCAACACTGAAGCTTTCTTT,CASGGPNTEAFF
-,TRBV29-1,TRBD1,TRBJ1-2,TGCAGCCCCGTGGGGCGGGACAGGGTAGACGGCTACACCTTC,CSPVGRDRVDGYTF
-,TRBV19,-,TRBJ1-4,TGTGCCAGTAGCCGCTCGGGACAACCTGCAACTAATGAAAAACTGTTTTTT,CASSRSGQPATNEKLFF
many,TRBV12-3/TRBV12-4,-,TRBJ1-1,TGTGCCAGCAGCTTAGGCAGGGACACTGAAGCTTTCTTT,CASSLGRDTEAFF
-,TRBV7-3,-,TRBJ1-2,TGTGCCAGCAGCTTAAGCGGGGCAGGTGGCTACACCTTC,CASSLSGAGGYTF
many,TRBV7-7,TRBD2,TRBJ2-5,TGTGCTAGCAGCTTAGTATCGGCGGGAGTGGAGACCCAGTACTTC,CASSLVSAGVETQYF
-,TRBV6-2/TRBV6-3,-,TRBJ2-5,TGTGCCAGCAGTTCCGACAAGGGCAGGGTAGAGACCCAGTACTTC,CASSSDKGRVETQYF
many,TRBV7-8,-,TRBJ1-2,TGTGCCAGCAGCCATTACGACAGTTATGGCTACACCTTC,CASSHYDSYGYTF
-,TRBV5-1,-,TRBJ1-1,TGCGCCAGCAGCTTGTCCTTGGCCCGTAGAAACACTGAAGCTTTCTTT,CASSLSLARRNTEAFF
-,TRBV15,-,TRBJ2-7,TGTGCCACCAGCAGACTACTAGCCGCCACCTACGAGCAGTACTTC,CATSRLLAATYEQYF
once,TRBV28,-,TRBJ1-3,TGTGCCAGCAGTACCCGGATGTGGATGAGCTCTGGAAACACCATATATTTT,CASSTRMWMSSGNTIYF